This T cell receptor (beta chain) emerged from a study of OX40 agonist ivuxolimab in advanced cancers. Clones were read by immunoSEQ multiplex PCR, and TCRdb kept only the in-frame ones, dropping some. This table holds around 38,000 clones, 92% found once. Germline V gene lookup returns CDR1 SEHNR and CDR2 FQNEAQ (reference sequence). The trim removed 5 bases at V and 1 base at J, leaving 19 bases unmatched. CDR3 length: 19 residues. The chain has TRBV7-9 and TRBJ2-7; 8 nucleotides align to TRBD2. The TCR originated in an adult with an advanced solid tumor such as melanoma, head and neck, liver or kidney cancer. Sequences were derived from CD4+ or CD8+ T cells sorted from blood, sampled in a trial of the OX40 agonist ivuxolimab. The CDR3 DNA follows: TGTGCCAGCAGCCCGGGGCCCAGGGACATTAGCGGGGAATCCTACGAGCAGTACTTC. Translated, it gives CASSPGPRDISGESYEQYF.